The 27 T cell receptor beta chains given below trace back to one sample, sequenced in a study of identical twins. TCRdb re-called the 5' RACE reads through MiXCR, storing one row per CDR3 protein. The table includes 300,000 to 350,000 distinct CDR3 sequences, around an eighth detected once. These data were also reused for a study on yellow fever vaccine responses in identical twins.

Input material: CD8+ T cells sorted from blood. Receptors originate from a woman aged 18-30 years in good health.

Many counts were recorded for this clonotype. This chain uses TRBV12-3 or TRBV12-4 with TRBJ1-5; no clear D gene. This CDR3 is built from 14 residues. Trimming took 2 bases from V and 3 from J, leaving 8 bases between them. The CDR3 sequence is CASSLLSDNQPQHF. The CDR3 DNA follows: TGTGCCAGCAGTTTATTGTCAGACAATCAGCCCCAGCATTTT.

The gene calls are TRBV6-2 or TRBV6-3 and TRBJ1-1, with D maybe TRBD1 (5 bases). This CDR3 contains 14 residues. In germline, CDR1 is MNHEY, CDR2 SVGEGT. V was trimmed by 6 bases and J by 7 bases, leaving 18 bases between them. CDR3 region: CASSYGGGGFEAFF. CDR3 DNA: TGTGCCAGCAGCTACGGGGGTGGGGGGTTTGAAGCTTTCTTT.

This clonotype was detected only a few times. The chain employs TRBV7-9 and TRBJ2-5, with D maybe TRBD2 (6 bases). The CDR3 sequence is 16 residues long. V dropped 5 bases and J dropped 3 bases, with 19 bases sitting between them. Germline CDR1 is SEHNR and CDR2 is FQNEAQ (reference sequence). CDR3 residues: CASSPPEGREEETQYF. DNA for the CDR3: TGTGCCAGCAGCCCACCTGAGGGCAGGGAGGAAGAGACCCAGTACTTC.

In its sample, this clonotype was seen a few times. The chain links TRBV6-1 to TRBJ1-2; D remains ambiguous. Germline-derived CDR1 and CDR2 are MNHNS and SASEGT. Trimming removed 5 bases from V and 8 bases from J, with 18 bases in between. CDR3 length equals 14 residues. The CDR3 sequence: CASSMSEWAGGYTF. The CDR3 DNA reads TGTGCCAGCAGTATGAGTGAATGGGCTGGGGGCTACACCTTC.

This clonotype appeared a few times. The chain combines TRBV7-6 with TRBJ2-5, with no clear D. In germline, CDR1 is SGHVS, CDR2 FNYEAQ. The CDR3 totals 14 residues. Trimming took 0 bases from V and 5 from J, leaving 10 bases between them. The CDR3 region is CASSLALREETQYF. CDR3 nucleotide sequence: TGTGCCAGCAGCTTAGCGCTTCGCGAGGAGACCCAGTACTTC.

This clonotype was recorded a few times. This chain uses TRBV28 with TRBJ2-7; D is uncertain. Germline-derived CDR1 and CDR2 are MDHEN and SYDVKM. The ends were cut back, 7 bases at V and 7 bases at J, with 14 bases in the middle. This CDR3 has 12 residues. The CDR3 protein is CASTSGGREQYF. As DNA, the CDR3 is TGTGCCAGCACCTCAGGTGGGCGGGAGCAGTACTTC.

This clonotype occurred a few times. This chain links TRBV6-5 with TRBJ1-2; no firm D call. The germline V and J ends were trimmed by 2 bases and 6 bases, with 19 bases remaining between them. Germline CDR1 reads MNHEY; CDR2 reads SVGAGI. This CDR3 spans 16 amino acids. The CDR3: CASSYPSFGEIDGYTF. The CDR3 DNA is TGTGCCAGCAGTTACCCCTCATTTGGGGAGATTGATGGCTACACCTTC.

This clonotype was recorded a few times. The chain carries TRBV24-1 and TRBJ2-1; 12 bases fit TRBD2. Germline V CDR1 and CDR2: KGHDR, SFDVKD. The V gene end was trimmed by 3 bases and the J gene end by 7 bases; junction bases not matched to a gene: 6. The CDR3 is 16 residues long. In DNA form, the CDR3 reads TGTGCCACCAGTGATCTCCTAGCGGGAGGGGTGAATGAGCAGTTCTTC. Its protein product is CATSDLLAGGVNEQFF.

The chain is built from TRBV20-1 and TRBJ1-1; TRBD1 agrees at 7 bases. With V trimmed by 4 bases and J by 7 bases, 3 bases remained unmatched. CDR1 DFQATT and CDR2 SNEGSKA come from the germline V gene (reference sequence). CDR3 length: 11 amino acids. The CDR3 DNA is TGCAGTGCTACAGGGGGTGGTGAAGCTTTCTTT. Its translation: CSATGGGEAFF.

This clonotype has a count of ten or more. The V and J genes are TRBV6-4 and TRBJ2-1; TRBD2 is a possible D gene (6 bases). The germline V gene has CDR1 MRHNA and CDR2 SNTAGT. V was cut by 10 bases and J by 16 bases, with 11 bases left in between. The CDR3 spans 8 residues. Here the CDR3 DNA reads TGTGCCACCCCGGGACTTTTCTTC. Translating gives CATPGLFF.

This clonotype came up a few times. The chain couples TRBV28 to TRBJ2-3; TRBD2 matches 8 bases. Germline V gene data show CDR1 as MDHEN and CDR2 as SYDVKM. Losses at the gene ends were 6 bases for V and 0 bases for J; bases not matched to a gene: 5. The CDR3 has 15 amino acids. The DNA of the CDR3 is TGTGCCAGCAGCGGGGGGGTAGCGAGCACAGATACGCAGTATTTT. The encoded protein is CASSGGVASTDTQYF.

This clonotype was counted many times. This chain joins TRBV29-1 and TRBJ2-5; 8 nucleotides line up with TRBD2. Germline lookup yields CDR1 SQVTM and CDR2 ANQGSEA. V trimming: 4 bases; J trimming: 5 bases; junction bases outside the gene matches: 3. The CDR3 consists of 12 residues. The CDR3 is CSVVSGGETQYF. The CDR3 nucleotides read TGCAGCGTTGTAAGCGGGGGTGAGACCCAGTACTTC.

This clonotype was counted ten times or more. The rearrangement uses TRBV7-8 and TRBJ2-7; 13 nucleotides align to TRBD2. The CDR3 contains 16 residues. Germline CDR1 is SGHVS and CDR2 is FQNEAQ. Unmatched junction bases numbered 7, after V lost 2 bases and J lost 6 bases. CDR3 nucleotide sequence: TGTGCCAGCAGCTTAACCGGACTAGCGGGAGACAGCGAGCAGTACTTC. It codes for CASSLTGLAGDSEQYF.

DNA for the CDR3: TGTGCCATCAGTGGGGAAGGAGGCAGGGGGCTTTACGAGCAGTACGTC. Translation gives CAISGEGGRGLYEQYV. The gene calls are TRBV10-3 and TRBJ2-7; 8 bases agree with TRBD1. Looked up from germline, CDR1 is ENHRY and CDR2 is SYGVKD. After removal of 4 bases from V and 4 bases from J, the junction contained 12 bases not matched to a gene. There are 16 residues in the CDR3.

This clonotype was counted many times. The rearrangement uses TRBV27 and TRBJ2-5; D is possibly TRBD1 (5 bases). Trimming left V 0 bases short and J 4 bases short, with 6 bases between. CDR1 and CDR2 from the germline V gene are MNHEY and SMNVEV (reference sequence). There are 13 residues in the CDR3. In DNA, the CDR3 is TGTGCCAGCAGTTTATCAAGGGGAGAGACCCAGTACTTC. Translation gives CASSLSRGETQYF.

This clonotype was recorded many times. This rearrangement joins TRBV5-1 to TRBJ1-1; D is perhaps TRBD1 (6 bases). Per the germline V gene, CDR1 is SGHRS and CDR2 is YFSETQ. This CDR3 comprises 14 residues. Trimming stripped 4 bases from V and 7 bases from J, with 17 bases between. CDR3 amino acids: CASSILTGAIEAFF. The DNA for the CDR3 is TGCGCCAGCAGCATATTGACAGGAGCGATTGAAGCTTTCTTT.

This clonotype was recorded many times. A much bigger clone sits one base away, suggesting this may be a read error. J is TRBJ1-1 and V is TRBV7-9; D ambiguous. V was trimmed by 2 bases and J by 4 bases, leaving 5 bases between them. The CDR3 covers 12 residues. Per germline, CDR1 SEHNR and CDR2 FQNEAQ (reference sequence). CDR3 region: CASSLWGTEAFF. DNA of the CDR3: TGTGCCAGCAGCTTATGGGGCACTGAAGCTTTCTTT. The whole variable domain, filled in from reference TRBV7-9 and TRBJ1-1, reads DTGVSQNPRHKITKRGQNVTFRCDPISEHNRLYWYRQTLGQGPEFLTYFQNEAQLEKSRLLSDRFSAERPKGSFSTLEIQRTEQGDSAMYLCASSLWGTEAFFGQGTRLTVV.

The chain joins TRBV11-1 to TRBJ1-2; possibly TRBD1 for D (6 bases). CDR3 length: 14 amino acids. V was shortened by 5 bases and J by 4 bases, with 14 bases between the two germline ends. CDR1 is SGHAT and CDR2 is FQDESV in the germline V gene (reference sequence). The CDR3 nucleotides read TGTGCCAGCAGCCCTACAGGGCCTACCTATGGCTACACCTTC. Protein product: CASSPTGPTYGYTF.

As to this clonotype: One end of the junction fails to match germline, which may point to a read error. The chain combines TRBV29-1 with TRBJ2-1; D may correspond to TRBD1 or TRBD2 (5 bases each). Germline V CDR1 and CDR2: SQVTM, ANQGSEA. The CDR3 totals 15 residues. CDR3 sequence: CSVEGRDVLYNELFF. CDR3 nucleotides: TGCAGCGTTGAGGGCCGGGACGTATTATACAATGAGCTGTTCTTC.

This clonotype has a handful of counts. The rearrangement links TRBV4-1 to TRBJ2-3; tentatively, D is TRBD2 (6 bases). Germline-derived CDR1 and CDR2 are MGHRA and YSYEKL. V gave up 4 bases and J gave up 3 bases, with 17 bases separating them. This CDR3 spans 16 amino acids. The CDR3: CASSLRIGSWTDTQYF. As DNA, the CDR3 is TGCGCCAGCAGCCTTCGGATCGGGAGTTGGACAGATACGCAGTATTTT.

There are many counts of this clonotype. The chain has TRBV29-1 and TRBJ1-1, with D perhaps TRBD1 (5 bases). Trimming cost V 4 bases and J 1 base, with 10 bases left between them. The CDR3 consists of 13 residues. From germline, CDR1 is SQVTM and CDR2 ANQGSEA. CDR3 residues: CSVGVGENTEAFF. CDR3 nucleotides: TGCAGCGTTGGAGTGGGGGAGAACACTGAAGCTTTCTTT. The whole variable domain, filled in from reference TRBV29-1 and TRBJ1-1, reads SAVISQKPSRDICQRGTSLTIQCQVDSQVTMMFWYRQQPGQSLTLIATANQGSEATYESGFVIDKFPISRPNLTFSTLTVSNMSPEDSSIYLCSVGVGENTEAFFGQGTRLTVV.

This clonotype was recorded a few times. The chain joins TRBV18 to TRBJ2-7; D not resolved. The CDR3 is made up of 15 amino acids. Germline V gives CDR1 KGHSH, CDR2 LQKENI. V dropped 3 bases and J dropped 0 bases, with 12 bases sitting between them. CDR3 sequence reads: CASSPSIPSSYEQYF. The DNA for the CDR3 is TGTGCCAGCTCACCTAGCATACCAAGCTCCTACGAGCAGTACTTC. Full variable domain (rest looked up from reference TRBV18 and TRBJ2-7): NAGVMQNPRHLVRRRGQEARLRCSPMKGHSHVYWYRQLPEEGLKFMVYLQKENIIDESGMPKERFSAEFPKEGPSILRIQQVVRGDSAAYFCASSPSIPSSYEQYFGPGTRLTVT.

V is TRBV6-2 or TRBV6-3 and J is TRBJ2-5, with D tentatively TRBD1 (5 bases). Germline values: CDR1 MNHEY, CDR2 SVGEGT. CDR3 length equals 16 residues. The V and J ends lost 0 bases and 4 bases respectively, with 15 bases between them. The CDR3 loop is CASSYSIWQGGETQYF. The CDR3 bases are TGTGCCAGCAGTTACTCGATCTGGCAGGGTGGAGAGACCCAGTACTTC.

This clonotype showed up just a few times. This sequence joins TRBV28 and TRBJ2-1, with 8 bases aligning to TRBD2. V lost 1 base to trimming and J lost 5 bases; unmatched junction nucleotides: 13. The CDR3 runs to 18 residues. Per the germline V gene, CDR1 is MDHEN and CDR2 is SYDVKM. In DNA, the CDR3 is TGTGCCAGCAGTTTATTCGAGTGGCGGGAGGCCGGGGACAATGAGCAGTTCTTC. Translating it yields CASSLFEWREAGDNEQFF.

This chain connects TRBV12-3 or TRBV12-4 to TRBJ2-3; D could derive from TRBD1 or TRBD2 (5 bases each). V lost 8 bases to trimming and J lost 0 bases, with 9 bases between them. This CDR3 has 13 residues. This chain's CDR3 is CASGGLSTDTQYF. CDR3 sequence (DNA): TGTGCCAGCGGGGGATTAAGCACAGATACGCAGTATTTT.

This clonotype was found a few times. The CDR3 region is CASSLRDSPYNTLIIYEQYV. DNA of the CDR3: TGTGCCAGCAGCCTGAGGGACAGCCCATATAACACCCTTATTATATACGAGCAGTACGTC. V is TRBV4-2 and J is TRBJ2-7, with 7 bases that match TRBD1. The CDR3 runs 20 residues. Looked up from germline, CDR1 is LGHNA and CDR2 is YNFKEQ. Trimming removed 4 bases from V and 4 bases from J; junction bases left unmatched: 25.

This clonotype has more than one count but fewer than ten. The J gene is TRBJ2-7, the V gene TRBV5-6; D not resolved. CDR3 length equals 16 residues. Germline CDR1 SGHDT, CDR2 YYEEEE. Trimming left V 0 bases short and J 6 bases short, with 19 bases between. The CDR3 here is CASSLGQSPFFAEQYV. The DNA of the CDR3 is TGTGCCAGCAGCTTGGGACAATCCCCTTTTTTCGCCGAGCAGTACGTC.